This TCR beta chain derives from a study of blood T cell repertoires in COVID-19 (dated by TCRdb to 2020 to 2021). With respect to the entire study: The collaborator samples originated in the United States, Italy and Spain and spanned the acute and convalescent phases of COVID-19. Samples were obtained from the ongoing ImmuneRACE study (first 160 participants) and from 1,254 subjects provided by 6 global collaborators. The repertoires were released in a freely available public database meant as a resource for research on the immune response to SARS-CoV-2. The dataset comprised deeply sampled blood TCRbeta repertoires from subjects exposed to, actively infected with, or recovered from COVID-19. Where available, HLA class I and class II types were obtained from metadata supplied by the sample provider rather than from assay-based typing. Nearly every sample came with metadata listing a de-identified subject ID, COVID-19 status, age in years and sex. The material from the prospective study consisted of cDNA or gDNA derived from T cells, B-cell-depleted T cells, or PBMCs. On the study overall, not on this receptor specifically: The amount of clinical and demographic metadata varied by source and participant and was provided uncurated.

The immunoSEQ Assay, a bias-controlled multiplex PCR, was used to amplify TCRbeta CDR3 regions from genomic DNA. Per the source publication's procedure: The number of nucleated cells in each sample was estimated from the amplification of reference gene primers within the assay. Sequence reads were collapsed and filtered to measure the absolute abundance of every unique TCRbeta CDR3 rearrangement. For each sample, productive Simpson clonality was calculated as the square root of Simpson's diversity index over productive rearrangements. TCRdb carries this immuneACCESS record with in-frame sequences only. Its versions omit some clonotypes, under half of them owing to an unresolved V gene in the studies checked, with the rest unexplained. The V and J calls and the clone size are those of that table, but D and trimming were determined from the DNA. The sample table contains fewer than 350,000 clones; only one count was recorded for about 93% of them. The ten largest clonotypes hold under 7% of the sample.

A distance of 7 bases separates the germline ends of V and J, which lose 3 bases and 4 bases respectively. The CDR3 holds 13 amino acids from the cysteine to the phenylalanine. The sequence is cut down to CDR3 DNA, 39 bases in frame from base 1. Looking up the germline V gene (reference sequence) yields CDR1 LGHDT and CDR2 YNNKEL. One collaborating source in Seattle enrolled patients during active infection and followed them longitudinally through the course of disease. Each collaborating institution followed its own protocols to collect whole blood in K2EDTA tubes. For TCRbeta analysis, collaborator samples were shipped as frozen whole blood, as isolated PBMCs, or as DNA extracted from either sample type. As to this clone: Its antigen is still unknown. Qualities for individual bases were not recorded, and no much larger clone is one base off.

The V and J genes are TRBV3-1 (or the pseudogene TRBV3-2) and TRBJ1-5; no D gene can be assigned with confidence. The source is a woman in her twenties or thirties with COVID-19, enrolled during active disease. Sequencing was carried out using peripheral blood. CDR3 loop: CASSHRSNQPQHF. The sequence in DNA is TGTGCCAGCAGCCACAGGTCTAATCAGCCCCAGCATTTT.